These 27 T cell receptor beta chains came from one sample sequenced in a study of regulatory T cells in long-lasting Graves disease. To make TCR beta libraries, researchers used iRepertoire HTBI primers and Arm-PCR of CDR3 regions. TCRdb recomputed calls from the multiplex PCR reads with MiXCR, one row per CDR3 protein. The table records about 220,000 distinct CDR3 sequences, roughly 19% of them present only once. Time point: newly diagnosed GD, antithyroid drugs for less than 3 months. The TCR library was made from RNA extracted from PBMCs. This sample also belongs to another study, concerning T cells in Graves' hyperthyroidism and ophthalmopathy.

The sample in question was peripheral blood mononuclear cells (PBMCs), obtained at new diagnosis, from a patient treated with antithyroid drugs. Source of these receptors: a woman in her 30s with Graves disease.

This clonotype was counted only a few times. The genes are TRBV12-3 or TRBV12-4 and TRBJ1-4; 7 nucleotides agree with TRBD1. The CDR3 contains 14 residues. Trimming at V came to 4 bases and at J to 7 bases, leaving 6 bases not matched to a gene. The CDR3 region is CASSWTGGGEKLFF. The CDR3 DNA follows: TGTGCCAGCAGTTGGACAGGCGGGGGTGAAAAACTGTTTTTT.

The chain employs TRBV30 and TRBJ1-3, with D possibly TRBD1 on 5 matching bases. Trimming left V 2 bases short and J 0 bases short, with 8 bases between. Per the germline V gene, CDR1 is GTSNPN and CDR2 is SVGIG (reference sequence). CDR3 length equals 14 residues. CDR3: CAWSRDHSGNTIYF. DNA of the CDR3: TGTGCCTGGAGTCGGGACCACTCTGGAAACACCATATATTTT.

The CDR3 DNA reads TGTGCCAGCAGCTTAGCGGGACTAGCGGGAGGATGGAGCTCCTACAATGAGCAGTTCTTC. Residues: CASSLAGLAGGWSSYNEQFF. The genes are TRBV11-2 and TRBJ2-1, with TRBD2 matching 15 bases. CDR3 length equals 20 residues. V dropped 1 base and J dropped 0; count of bases not matched to a gene: 7. Per germline, CDR1 SGHAT and CDR2 FQNNGV.

This clonotype has a count of ten or more. This sequence joins TRBV25-1 and TRBJ1-2; D remains unclear. The CDR3 runs 11 residues. Trimming cost V 3 bases and J 8 bases, with 7 bases left between them. Per germline, CDR1 MGHDK and CDR2 SYGVNS. CDR3 loop: CASSDVRGYTF. CDR3 DNA: TGTGCCAGCAGTGATGTCAGGGGCTACACCTTC.

With respect to this clonotype: The germline gene is not matched at one end of the junction; a read error may be the cause. J is TRBJ2-3 and V is TRBV2; 12 bases map to TRBD2. The CDR3 loop spans 16 amino acids. The V gene's germline CDR1 is SNHLY and CDR2 FYNNEI. The CDR3 here is CVSRLAGGLGTDTQYF. The CDR3 DNA sequence: TGTGTCAGCAGGCTAGCGGGGGGGCTCGGCACAGATACGCAGTATTTT.

This clonotype was observed many times. J is TRBJ2-3 and V is TRBV6-2 or TRBV6-3, with 14 bases aligning to TRBD2. J lost 7 bases, V lost 5 bases, and 8 bases had no gene match. Germline lookup yields CDR1 MNHEY and CDR2 SVGEGT. CDR3 length: 16 residues. The CDR3 nucleotides are TGTGCCAGCAGTGGCCCGACTAGCGGGAGGGCCCATACGCAGTATTTT. Its protein is CASSGPTSGRAHTQYF.

V gene TRBV6-1 combines with J gene TRBJ1-2; TRBD1 matches 7 bases. Trimming took 6 bases from V and 7 from J; bases not matched to a gene: 11. The germline gives CDR1 MNHNS, CDR2 SASEGT. This CDR3 spans 14 amino acids. CDR3 in amino acids: CASSLQGQGCGYTF. The CDR3 DNA reads TGTGCCAGCAGCCTACAGGGGCAGGGCTGTGGCTACACCTTC.

At least ten counts were recorded for this clonotype. Written as DNA, the CDR3 is TGTGCCAGCAGCCGGGAAGCGGGGGACAGCTCCTACGAGCAGTACTTC. Protein sequence: CASSREAGDSSYEQYF. The chain carries TRBV4-2 and TRBJ2-7; D is perhaps TRBD2 (8 bases). The CDR3 runs to 16 residues. The germline V gene encodes CDR1 LGHNA and CDR2 YNFKEQ. V lost 4 bases and J lost 0, with 16 bases in between.

In the case of this clonotype: Because it lacks the conserved phenylalanine or tryptophan at the end, this CDR3 is likely a read error. The CDR3 nucleotides are TGTGCCTGGAGTGCGGGACACCGGGCAGCTGAAGCTTTCTTG. Encoded protein: CAWSAGHRAAEAFL. The chain is built from TRBV30 and TRBJ1-1; D possibly corresponds to TRBD1 (6 bases). V lost 1 base to trimming and J lost 6 bases, with 15 bases between them. CDR3 length: 14 residues. Per germline, CDR1 GTSNPN and CDR2 SVGIG (reference sequence).

Only a few counts were recorded for this clonotype. The chain combines TRBV7-6 with TRBJ2-2; the D call may be TRBD1 or TRBD2 (5 bases each). Germline CDR1 is SGHVS and CDR2 is FNYEAQ. V lost 1 base to trimming and J lost 2 bases, with 8 bases between them. The CDR3 covers 15 residues. The CDR3 spells CASSLGGINTGELFF. DNA for the CDR3: TGTGCCAGCAGCTTAGGGGGGATAAACACCGGGGAGCTGTTTTTT.

This clonotype has ten or more counts. The chain employs TRBV9 and TRBJ2-2; 10 bases are shared with TRBD2. The CDR3 contains 16 residues. The V gene end was trimmed by 3 bases and the J gene end by 4 bases; junction bases not matched to a gene: 6. Germline CDR1 and CDR2: SGDLS and YYNGEE. The CDR3 DNA reads as TGTGCCAGCAGCGCCCAGCGGGGGGGCTTCACCGGGGAGCTGTTTTTT. Translated: CASSAQRGGFTGELFF.

This clonotype has ten or more counts. The CDR3, as DNA: TGCGCCAGCAGCCAAGATATGTCCCAGGGATATAGCAATCAGCCCCAGCATTTT. Encoded protein: CASSQDMSQGYSNQPQHF. The rearrangement joins TRBV4-1 to TRBJ1-5; D is perhaps TRBD1 (5 bases). The CDR3 extends over 18 amino acids. Per germline, CDR1 MGHRA and CDR2 YSYEKL. The V end lost 0 bases, the J end lost 0 bases, and 15 bases lay between the germline ends.

This clonotype was seen many times. The chain combines TRBV7-9 with TRBJ2-7; maybe TRBD1 (5 bases). The germline gives CDR1 SEHNR, CDR2 FQNEAQ (reference sequence). CDR3 length: 14 amino acids. V was trimmed by 2 bases and J by 6 bases, leaving 14 bases between them. In DNA form, the CDR3 reads TGTGCCAGCAGCTTACCCCCCCCACAGGTCGAGCAGTACTTC. Encoded protein: CASSLPPPQVEQYF.

Worth noting for this clonotype: Given a much more abundant clone one base away, this may be a read error. The chain has TRBV9 and TRBJ2-7; D is uncertain. Germline values: CDR1 SGDLS, CDR2 YYNGEE. The CDR3 is made up of 16 amino acids. Trimming pared 4 bases from V and 0 bases from J, leaving 17 bases between. Written as DNA, the CDR3 is TGTGCCAGCAGCCCCCACCACCCGCATCTCTCCTACGAGCAGTACGTC. Translated: CASSPHHPHLSYEQYV.

The J gene is TRBJ1-2, the V gene TRBV30; a weak D match, TRBD1 (5 bases). The CDR3 contains 15 residues. Looked up from germline, CDR1 is GTSNPN and CDR2 is SVGIG (reference sequence). V was cut by 0 bases and J by 2 bases, with 13 bases left in between. CDR3 loop: CAWSVDSWGNYGYTF. CDR3 bases: TGTGCCTGGAGTGTAGACTCTTGGGGGAACTATGGCTACACCTTC.

This clonotype has only a few counts. This could be a read error, since a much larger clone is one nucleotide away. The genes are TRBV28 and TRBJ1-2; D gene unclear. CDR1 is MDHEN and CDR2 is SYDVKM in the germline V gene. V lost 4 bases, J lost 8 bases, and 11 bases lay in between. This CDR3 is 12 amino acids long. This CDR3 is CASSSGLRGYTF. The CDR3 region has the DNA TGTGCCAGCAGTTCCGGGCTTAGGGGCTACACCTTC.

This clonotype showed up many times. J is TRBJ1-6 and V is TRBV4-1, with 9 bases fitting TRBD1. CDR3 size: 15 residues. Germline CDR1 reads MGHRA; CDR2 reads YSYEKL. The trim removed 3 bases at V and 14 bases at J, leaving 11 bases unmatched. In nucleotides, the CDR3 is TGCGCCAGCAGCCAGGCCGGGACAGGGCGCCTGTCCCTCCACTTT. Amino acids: CASSQAGTGRLSLHF.

This clonotype has ten or more counts. The CDR3 DNA is TGTGCCAGCAGCTTGATTGCGGGGGGCCCTTTAAATGAGCAGTTCTTC. This encodes CASSLIAGGPLNEQFF. This chain uses TRBV11-2 with TRBJ2-1, with TRBD2 matching 8 bases. The V gene's germline CDR1 is SGHAT and CDR2 FQNNGV. With 3 bases clipped from V and 7 bases from J, the junction kept 11 bases outside the gene matches. The CDR3 length is 16 residues. The full variable domain, its missing parts supplied by reference TRBV11-2 and TRBJ2-1, is EAGVAQSPRYKIIEKRQSVAFWCNPISGHATLYWYQQILGQGPKLLIQFQNNGVVDDSQLPKDRFSAERLKGVDSTLKIQPAKLEDSAVYLCASSLIAGGPLNEQFFGPGTRLTVL.

This clonotype was counted ten times or more. This chain connects TRBV7-2 to TRBJ2-7; 16 positions match TRBD2. V lost 3 bases to trimming and J lost 2 bases; unmatched junction nucleotides: 7. CDR1 is SGHTA and CDR2 is FQGNSA in the germline V gene. The length of the CDR3 is 18 residues. The CDR3 DNA sequence: TGTGCCAGCAGCTTTCCTCCGGGACTAGCGGGGGGGCCCTACGAGCAGTACTTC. It is translated as CASSFPPGLAGGPYEQYF.

V is TRBV4-1 and J is TRBJ1-2; D gene ambiguous. This CDR3 contains 16 residues. Trimming pared 1 base from V and 4 bases from J, leaving 16 bases between. Germline V gene lookup returns CDR1 MGHRA and CDR2 YSYEKL. The CDR3 protein is CASSQVILRQSYGYTF. Here the CDR3 DNA reads TGCGCCAGCAGCCAAGTGATATTGAGGCAGTCCTATGGCTACACCTTC.

This clonotype was counted ten times or more. The J gene is TRBJ1-1, the V gene TRBV12-3 or TRBV12-4; TRBD1 matches 8 bases. The CDR3 spans 22 residues. The V and J ends lost 1 base and 6 bases, in that order; junction bases with no gene match: 28. The CDR3 DNA is TGTGCCAGCAGTTTAGGACGGGTCCTCGGGGGGCAGGGGGCGAGTAGTTTGGCTGAAGCTTTCTTT. Amino acid sequence: CASSLGRVLGGQGASSLAEAFF.

This clonotype came up a few times. The chain combines TRBV6-1 with TRBJ1-2; D gene unclear. Trimming pared 3 bases from V and 7 bases from J, leaving 12 bases between. Germline assignment: CDR1 MNHNS and CDR2 SASEGT. The CDR3 totals 13 residues. CDR3 sequence: CASSDGESAGYTF. CDR3 nucleotides: TGTGCCAGCAGTGACGGGGAATCGGCTGGCTACACCTTC.

The chain joins TRBV12-3 or TRBV12-4 to TRBJ1-1; D call uncertain. The CDR3 covers 13 residues. With 1 base removed from V and 6 bases from J, the gap between germline ends came to 9 bases. DNA of the CDR3: TGTGCCAGCAGTTTAGGGCTTGTCGCTGAAGCTTTCTTT. It yields the protein CASSLGLVAEAFF.

This chain links TRBV27 with TRBJ1-2; D uncertain. The germline gives CDR1 MNHEY, CDR2 SMNVEV (reference sequence). Trimming cost V 2 bases and J 6 bases, with 10 bases left between them. The CDR3 extends over 13 amino acids. DNA for the CDR3: TGTGCCAGCAGTTTAAGGGCAGAAGATGGCTACACCTTC. As protein: CASSLRAEDGYTF.

This clonotype was counted many times. The CDR3 nucleotides read TGTGCCAGCACACAGGGGGCGTTTTATAATTCACCCCTCCACTTT. It yields the protein CASTQGAFYNSPLHF. The J gene is TRBJ1-6, the V gene TRBV6-2 or TRBV6-3; 9 bases fit TRBD1. The trim removed 7 bases at V and 4 bases at J, leaving 5 bases unmatched. The length of the CDR3 is 15 residues. Germline V lookup: CDR1 MNHEY, CDR2 SVGEGT.

This clonotype showed up many times. CDR3 in amino acids: CATSREEGMNTEAFF. The CDR3, as DNA: TGTGCCACCAGCAGAGAAGAGGGAATGAACACTGAAGCTTTCTTT. V gene TRBV15 combines with J gene TRBJ1-1; D is unresolved. Germline CDR1 is LNHNV and CDR2 is YYDKDF (reference sequence). Trimming shortened V by 0 bases and J by 0 bases, and 8 bases separated the two germline ends. The CDR3 has 15 amino acids.

The V and J genes are TRBV6-5 and TRBJ1-6; D not certain. Trimming removed 1 base at V and 0 bases at J, with 10 bases between. CDR1 and CDR2 (germline): MNHEY, SVGAGI. CDR3 length: 17 residues. The CDR3 bases are TGTGCCAGCAGTTACTTTATGCGGGCCTCCTATAATTCACCCCTCCACTTT. Protein product: CASSYFMRASYNSPLHF.